This T cell receptor beta chain stems from a study of cytomegalovirus exposure and HLA in healthy donors. V was clipped by 6 bases and J by 4 bases, with 21 bases between them. Per germline, CDR1 MNHEY and CDR2 SMNVEV (reference sequence). The CDR3 covers 16 residues. Those who donated were healthy bone marrow donors. 60 Vbeta and 13 Jbeta primers were used in PCR. The method was immunoSEQ multiplex PCR; TCRdb's version includes in-frame clones alone and lacks a portion of them. The table lists roughly 110,000 clones, around 75% of them singletons, with approximately 0.9% in the top ten. Comment on this clone: The antigen is not known.

General study results and limits: Most TCR sequences were seen very rarely across donors, but some public TCRs occurred in many.

The sequencing input was PBMCs. The chain has TRBV27 and TRBJ1-1, with D tentatively TRBD1 (6 bases). The sequence came from a woman younger than 45 in good health and CMV-seronegative. The CDR3 bases are TGTGCCAGCAGGGCGGGAGGGGGGCTGGTAGGCACTGAAGCTTTCTTT. Its protein product is CASRAGGGLVGTEAFF.